Below, 14 T cell receptor beta chains from the same sample are listed, as sequenced in a study of immune cell composition in non-small cell lung cancer. The normal lung sample lay at least 3 cm, and maximally far, from the tumour. Some clones are missing from TCRdb's copy, which holds only in-frame ones; the method was immunoSEQ multiplex PCR. Found here are 6,600 or so clones, 70% to 85% of them singletons; the top ten hold more than 7.5%. Sequencing was done on a sample of non-adjacent lung tissue. The source is a human donor with non-small cell lung cancer.

V gene TRBV7-9 combines with J gene TRBJ1-1; perhaps TRBD1 as D (6 bases). The CDR3 contains 15 residues. The germline gives CDR1 SEHNR, CDR2 FQNEAQ (reference sequence). Trimming took off 4 bases at V and 2 bases at J, with 14 bases between the two ends. The CDR3 here is CASSYQQGINTEAFF. The CDR3 DNA sequence: TGTGCCAGCAGCTATCAACAGGGTATAAACACTGAAGCTTTCTTT.

In DNA form, the CDR3 reads TGTGCCAGCAGCTTGGCCCCAGGGGGAGGCTACACCTTC. This gives the protein CASSLAPGGGYTF. The chain carries TRBV5-4 and TRBJ1-2; TRBD1 agrees at 7 bases. Germline trimming cut 0 bases from V and 8 bases from J; bases unmatched to any gene: 4. Germline loops: CDR1 SGHNT, CDR2 YYREEE (reference sequence). CDR3 length: 13 amino acids. The full variable domain, completed using reference TRBV5-4 and TRBJ1-2, is ETGVTQSPTHLIKTRGQQVTLRCSSQSGHNTVSWYQQALGQGPQFIFQYYREEENGRGNFPPRFSGLQFPNYSSELNVNALELDDSALYLCASSLAPGGGYTFGSGTRLTVV.

This chain links TRBV5-6 with TRBJ2-2; D is uncertain. Per germline, CDR1 SGHDT and CDR2 YYEEEE. V lost 0 bases, J lost 3 bases, and 6 bases lay in between. The CDR3 has 14 residues. In DNA form, the CDR3 reads TGTGCCAGCAGCTTGGGCGAGTACACCGGGGAGCTGTTTTTT. Encoded protein: CASSLGEYTGELFF.

The chain is built from TRBV15 and TRBJ2-5; possible D gene TRBD1, 6 bases. Germline CDR1 is LNHNV and CDR2 is YYDKDF (reference sequence). V was clipped by 0 bases and J by 1 base, with 27 bases between them. CDR3 length: 21 residues. The CDR3 DNA is TGTGCCACCAGCAGAGAAAGGTCTGGAGGATCCCTACGGGACACCCAAGAGACCCAGTACTTC. It codes for CATSRERSGGSLRDTQETQYF.

This rearrangement joins TRBV19 to TRBJ1-1; a weak D match, TRBD1 (5 bases). Trimming cost V 7 bases and J 4 bases, with 13 bases left between them. The V gene's germline CDR1 is LNHDA and CDR2 SQIVND (reference sequence). The CDR3 runs to 13 residues. The CDR3 protein is CASIPPRGTEAFF. The DNA of the CDR3 is TGTGCCAGTATACCGCCAAGGGGCACTGAAGCTTTCTTT.

V usage is TRBV6-5 and J usage is TRBJ2-7; D remains unclear. The CDR3 is made up of 12 amino acids. The germline gives CDR1 MNHEY, CDR2 SVGAGI. Trimming cost V 6 bases and J 3 bases, with 9 bases left between them. The CDR3 reads CASSPPGYEQYF. The CDR3 DNA sequence: TGTGCCAGCAGCCCCCCCGGCTACGAGCAGTACTTC.

This clone was seen a handful of times. This sequence joins TRBV5-1 and TRBJ2-3; D possibly corresponds to TRBD1 (6 bases). The V end lost 6 bases, the J end lost 3 bases, and 20 bases lay between the germline ends. Germline V lookup: CDR1 SGHRS, CDR2 YFSETQ. The CDR3 runs to 16 residues. The CDR3 sequence is CASIQDSTRGTDTQYF. CDR3 bases: TGCGCCAGCATCCAGGACTCCACGAGGGGGACAGATACGCAGTATTTT.

This clone was recorded a few times. The chain employs TRBV2 and TRBJ1-4; tentative D call: TRBD1 (5 bases). V shed 8 bases and J shed 4 bases, with 14 bases lying between them. CDR3 length: 14 residues. CDR1 and CDR2 (germline): SNHLY, FYNNEI. This CDR3 is CASGEDSYNEKLFF. CDR3 DNA sequence: TGTGCCAGCGGAGAAGACAGTTATAATGAAAAACTGTTTTTT.

The V gene is TRBV2, the J gene TRBJ1-2; D call uncertain. The V end lost 8 bases, the J end lost 3 bases, and 10 bases lay between the germline ends. The germline CDR1 and CDR2 sequences are SNHLY and FYNNEI. CDR3 length: 12 residues. In DNA form, the CDR3 reads TGTGCCAGCTCCATCCGAGACTATGGCTACACCTTC. This codes for CASSIRDYGYTF.

The gene calls are TRBV30 and TRBJ2-7; tentatively, D is TRBD2 (5 bases). Germline CDR1 and CDR2: GTSNPN and SVGIG (reference sequence). This CDR3 region has 14 residues. Deletions cut 3 bases from V and 0 bases from J, with 12 bases between. This CDR3 reads CAWSPTGSSYEQYF. The CDR3 DNA reads as TGTGCCTGGAGCCCAACGGGGAGCTCCTACGAGCAGTACTTC.

The rearrangement joins TRBV2 to TRBJ1-5; D perhaps matches TRBD1 (6 bases). CDR1 and CDR2 (germline): SNHLY, FYNNEI. Between the trimmed V and J ends, which lost 6 bases and 9 bases, there was a span of 9 bases. The CDR3 length is 11 residues. CDR3 DNA sequence: TGTGCCAGCAGCCAGGACAGGCCCCAGCATTTT. It encodes CASSQDRPQHF.

J is TRBJ1-2 and V is TRBV6-9; 7 nucleotides match TRBD1. Germline V gives CDR1 MNHGY, CDR2 SVAAGI. The CDR3 extends over 15 amino acids. V trimming: 3 bases; J trimming: 4 bases; junction bases outside the gene matches: 8. Written as DNA, the CDR3 is TGTGCCAGCAGTTACCCGGACAGGCTGATCTATGGCTACACCTTC. Translated, it gives CASSYPDRLIYGYTF.

The sample holds one count of this clone. V gene TRBV7-3 combines with J gene TRBJ2-3; possibly TRBD2 for D (6 bases). V was shortened by 1 base and J by 1 base, with 12 bases between the two germline ends. CDR1 and CDR2 from the germline V gene are SGHTA and FQGTGA. This CDR3 contains 16 residues. For the CDR3, the DNA is TGTGCCAGCAGCTTAAACGCGGGAAAGGGCACAGATACGCAGTATTTT. Amino acid sequence: CASSLNAGKGTDTQYF.

This clone was found once. This chain links TRBV5-4 with TRBJ2-7; perhaps TRBD2 as D (7 bases). The germline gives CDR1 SGHNT, CDR2 YYREEE (reference sequence). The CDR3 runs 15 residues. V was trimmed by 4 bases and J by 4 bases, leaving 18 bases between them. The CDR3 loop is CASSLPGLGGYEQYF. Here the CDR3 DNA reads TGTGCCAGCAGCCTTCCCGGACTAGGGGGTTACGAGCAGTACTTC.